The 27 T cell receptor beta chains reported below all come from one sample, sequenced in a study of CD8+ T cells in alopecia areata. After isolation, RNA underwent reverse transcription to generate cDNA as the sequencing template. The method was immunoSEQ multiplex PCR; TCRdb's version includes in-frame clones alone and lacks a portion of them. Among 150,000 to 180,000 clones listed, about 51% were seen once. The sequenced sample was CD8+ T cells sorted from blood, obtained at week 0. The receptor set was obtained from a human donor with alopecia areata.

This clone has only a few counts. This rearrangement joins TRBV14 to TRBJ2-7; D gene uncertain. There are 12 residues in the CDR3. CDR1 SGHDN and CDR2 FVKESK come from the germline V gene. The V gene lost 0 bases and the J gene lost 4 bases, with 4 bases spanning the gap. The DNA for the CDR3 is TGTGCCAGCAGCCAAGAAGGGTACGAGCAGTACTTC. Translating gives CASSQEGYEQYF.

This chain connects TRBV30 to TRBJ2-7; no firm D call. This CDR3 spans 12 amino acids. The germline V gene has CDR1 GTSNPN and CDR2 SVGIG (reference sequence). Here the CDR3 reads CGGSSSSYEQYF. The CDR3 nucleotides read TGTGGCGGATCCTCTAGCTCCTACGAGCAGTACTTC.

Notes on this clone: Other DNA sequences in this sample translate to the same CDR3. J is TRBJ1-2 and V is TRBV25-1; D ambiguous. This CDR3 is 11 amino acids long. V lost 1 base, J lost 8 bases, and 5 bases lay in between. CDR1 is MGHDK and CDR2 is SYGVNS in the germline V gene. The CDR3 loop is CASSESGGYTF. The CDR3 nucleotides are TGTGCCAGCAGTGAATCGGGGGGCTACACCTTC.

J is TRBJ1-2 and V is TRBV30, with 7 nucleotides matching TRBD1. Trimming at V came to 4 bases and at J to 12 bases, leaving 14 bases not matched to a gene. This CDR3 is built from 13 residues. CDR1 is GTSNPN, CDR2 SVGIG, per germline (reference sequence). CDR3 nucleotide sequence: TGTGCCTGGACTCTAGGGGGCACGGGCCCTCACACCTTC. Translating gives CAWTLGGTGPHTF.

This clone was found once. The chain links TRBV27 to TRBJ1-5, with D possibly matching TRBD1 (5 bases). Deletions cut 4 bases from V and 7 bases from J, with 11 bases between. Germline loops: CDR1 MNHEY, CDR2 SMNVEV (reference sequence). This CDR3 is built from 13 residues. CDR3 in amino acids: CASSWTSSQPQHF. In nucleotides, the CDR3 is TGTGCCAGCAGTTGGACATCGTCCCAGCCCCAGCATTTT.

V gene TRBV15 combines with J gene TRBJ2-1; D may match TRBD1 or TRBD2 (5 bases each). Germline loops: CDR1 LNHNV, CDR2 YYDKDF (reference sequence). This CDR3 contains 16 residues. The V end lost 0 bases, the J end lost 0 bases, and 9 bases lay between the germline ends. The DNA of the CDR3 is TGTGCCACCAGCAGAGAGGGGGAGAGCTCCTACAATGAGCAGTTCTTC. Amino acid sequence: CATSREGESSYNEQFF.

This clone was seen more than once but under ten times. The chain is built from TRBV23-1 and TRBJ2-3; D gene uncertain. TRBV23-1 is filed as an ORF, its function uncertain. The CDR3 extends over 19 amino acids. Deletions cut 0 bases from V and 0 bases from J, with 19 bases between. For the CDR3, the DNA is TGCGCCAGCAGTCAATCCCCTGCGGTGATGTCTTCTAGCACAGATACGCAGTATTTT. Its protein is CASSQSPAVMSSSTDTQYF.

V usage is TRBV30 and J usage is TRBJ1-1; D uncertain. V lost 5 bases and J lost 4, with 8 bases in between. Germline V gene sequence: CDR1 GTSNPN, CDR2 SVGIG (reference sequence). This CDR3 is 11 amino acids long. DNA for the CDR3: TGTGCCTGGTGGGAGGGCACTGAAGCTTTCTTT. It codes for CAWWEGTEAFF. The complete variable domain, with remaining parts taken from reference TRBV30 and TRBJ1-1, reads SQTIHQWPATLVQPVGSPLSLECTVEGTSNPNLYWYRQAAGRGLQLLFYSVGIGQISSEVPQNLSASRPQDRQFILSSKKLLLSDSGFYLCAWWEGTEAFFGQGTRLTVV.

This clone has only a few counts. Germline is not matched at one junction end, which may reflect a read error. The J gene is TRBJ2-5, the V gene TRBV11-2; D is ambiguous. The germline CDR1 and CDR2 sequences are SGHAT and FQNNGV. The CDR3 is made up of 13 amino acids. The CDR3 bases are TGTGCCAGCAGCCTAGACCCCGTAGAGACCCAGTACTTC. Its protein product is CASSLDPVETQYF.

The genes are TRBV13 and TRBJ1-1, with D unclear. CDR3 size: 13 residues. Germline loops: CDR1 PRHDT, CDR2 FYEKMQ (reference sequence). V was cut by 5 bases and J by 0 bases, with 7 bases left in between. CDR3 DNA sequence: TGTGCCAGCAGCGTCAGGATGAACACTGAAGCTTTCTTT. Its protein is CASSVRMNTEAFF.

The V call is TRBV19, the J call TRBJ2-7; D gene ambiguous. Trimming cost V 5 bases and J 6 bases, with 14 bases left between them. The germline gives CDR1 LNHDA, CDR2 SQIVND (reference sequence). The CDR3 runs 13 residues. As DNA, the CDR3 is TGTGCCAGTAGTCCCTCCCTTGGGCGCGAGCAGTACTTC. This codes for CASSPSLGREQYF.

The rearrangement links TRBV6-5 to TRBJ2-7, with 9 bases aligning to TRBD1. CDR3 size: 12 residues. The V gene end was trimmed by 6 bases and the J gene end by 7 bases; junction bases not matched to a gene: 4. Germline V gives CDR1 MNHEY, CDR2 SVGAGI. The CDR3: CASSWGQGEQYF. In DNA form, the CDR3 reads TGTGCCAGCAGCTGGGGACAGGGAGAGCAGTACTTC.

The rearrangement links TRBV4-3 to TRBJ2-2, with a possible D match to TRBD1 (5 bases). V lost 0 bases to trimming and J lost 4 bases, with 9 bases between them. CDR3 length: 15 amino acids. The germline V gene has CDR1 LGHNA and CDR2 YSLEER. CDR3 protein: CASSQDRVGTGELFF. Written as DNA, the CDR3 is TGCGCCAGCAGCCAAGACAGGGTTGGCACCGGGGAGCTGTTTTTT.

The V gene is TRBV2, the J gene TRBJ2-7, with a weak D call TRBD2 (5 bases). Per the germline V gene, CDR1 is SNHLY and CDR2 is FYNNEI. The CDR3 totals 12 residues. V was clipped by 6 bases and J by 4 bases, with 10 bases between them. The CDR3: CASSLAKYEQYF. CDR3 DNA: TGTGCCAGCAGCTTAGCGAAGTACGAGCAGTACTTC.

The chain joins TRBV11-2 to TRBJ1-2; D uncertain. CDR3 size: 13 residues. V lost 1 base and J lost 4, with 7 bases in between. CDR1 and CDR2 (germline): SGHAT, FQNNGV. CDR3 in DNA: TGTGCCAGCAGCTTAGGACCGGTCTATGGCTACACCTTC. This codes for CASSLGPVYGYTF.

This clone appeared a few times. The identical CDR3 is also encoded by other nucleotide sequences in the sample. This chain joins TRBV13 and TRBJ2-2; possibly TRBD1 or TRBD2 for D (5 bases each). Trimming shortened V by 4 bases and J by 2 bases, and 14 bases separated the two germline ends. CDR3 length: 16 amino acids. Germline-derived CDR1 and CDR2 are PRHDT and FYEKMQ (reference sequence). In nucleotides, the CDR3 is TGTGCCAGCAGCTCCGGGACGGAGCTCAACACCGGGGAGCTGTTTTTT. Its translation: CASSSGTELNTGELFF. The variable domain in full, completed from reference TRBV13 and TRBJ2-2, reads AAGVIQSPRHLIKEKRETATLKCYPIPRHDTVYWYQQGPGQDPQFLISFYEKMQSDKGSIPDRFSAQQFSDYHSELNMSSLELGDSALYFCASSSGTELNTGELFFGEGSRLTVL.

The V gene is TRBV30, the J gene TRBJ2-3; 8 bases match TRBD2. There are 14 residues in the CDR3. The V segment lost 2 bases and the J segment 6 bases; nucleotides outside the gene matches: 7. Germline CDR1 reads GTSNPN; CDR2 reads SVGIG (reference sequence). This CDR3 is CAWSRGGGYDTQYF. The CDR3, as DNA: TGTGCCTGGAGTCGCGGCGGGGGGTACGATACGCAGTATTTT.

CDR3 in amino acids: CASSLGRSRDGYTF. DNA for the CDR3: TGTGCCAGCAGCTTGGGCAGGTCGCGGGATGGCTACACCTTC. The chain joins TRBV5-6 to TRBJ1-2; D call uncertain. V was pared by 0 bases and J by 6 bases, with 12 bases between. The CDR3 runs to 14 residues. Germline V lookup: CDR1 SGHDT, CDR2 YYEEEE. The full variable domain, in which reference TRBV5-6 and TRBJ1-2 provide the parts outside the CDR3, is DAGVTQSPTHLIKTRGQQVTLRCSPKSGHDTVSWYQQALGQGPQFIFQYYEEEERQRGNFPDRFSGHQFPNYSSELNVNALLLGDSALYLCASSLGRSRDGYTFGSGTRLTVV.

There are a few counts of this clone. This sequence joins TRBV7-9 and TRBJ2-7; the D call may be TRBD1 or TRBD2 (5 bases each). Germline V CDR1 and CDR2: SEHNR, FQNEAQ (reference sequence). The V gene lost 5 bases and the J gene lost 0 bases, with 14 bases spanning the gap. This CDR3 is 15 amino acids long. CDR3 region: CASSLDRDRSYEQYF. CDR3 nucleotides: TGTGCCAGCAGCCTAGACCGGGACCGCTCCTACGAGCAGTACTTC.

This clone has only a few counts. The chain recombines TRBV5-4 with TRBJ1-5; D might be TRBD1 (5 bases). Germline values: CDR1 SGHNT, CDR2 YYREEE (reference sequence). The CDR3 runs 14 residues. V lost 0 bases, J lost 2 bases, and 6 bases lay in between. The CDR3 nucleotides read TGTGCCAGCAGCTTGGGAGGGGGCAATCAGCCCCAGCATTTT. This gives the protein CASSLGGGNQPQHF.

The sample holds a few counts of this clone. This chain joins TRBV19 and TRBJ1-2, with TRBD1 matching 8 bases. The CDR3 extends over 13 amino acids. Germline loops: CDR1 LNHDA, CDR2 SQIVND (reference sequence). Germline trimming cut 5 bases from V and 8 bases from J; bases unmatched to any gene: 7. This chain's CDR3 is CASSAQGAVGYTF. In nucleotides, the CDR3 is TGTGCCAGTAGTGCTCAGGGGGCGGTCGGCTACACCTTC.

This clone showed up just once. This chain joins TRBV19 and TRBJ1-1, with 11 bases fitting TRBD1. Germline V CDR1 and CDR2: LNHDA, SQIVND (reference sequence). The CDR3 runs to 13 residues. The J segment lost 1 base and the V segment lost 10 bases, leaving 2 bases of the junction unmatched. The CDR3 DNA reads TGTGCCACTGGGACAGGGGGGAACACTGAAGCTTTCTTT. The encoded protein is CATGTGGNTEAFF.

In this sample, this clone turned up a few times. The chain is built from TRBV15 and TRBJ2-7; TRBD1 agrees at 8 bases. This CDR3 is 14 amino acids long. V trimming: 4 bases; J trimming: 4 bases; junction bases outside the gene matches: 6. Germline loops: CDR1 LNHNV, CDR2 YYDKDF (reference sequence). The CDR3 DNA sequence: TGTGCCACCAGCATAGGACAGGGTGGGTACGAGCAGTACTTC. It yields the protein CATSIGQGGYEQYF. Drawing the rest from reference TRBV15 and TRBJ2-7, the complete variable domain is DAMVIQNPRYQVTQFGKPVTLSCSQTLNHNVMYWYQQKSSQAPKLLFHYYDKDFNNEADTPDNFQSRRPNTSFCFLDIRSPGLGDTAMYLCATSIGQGGYEQYFGPGTRLTVT.

V usage is TRBV14 and J usage is TRBJ1-1; no definite D call. V dropped 1 base and J dropped 7 bases, with 13 bases sitting between them. The length of the CDR3 is 14 residues. Germline V gives CDR1 SGHDN, CDR2 FVKESK. CDR3 amino acids: CASSQVGEAVEAFF. CDR3 nucleotide sequence: TGTGCCAGCAGCCAAGTGGGTGAGGCAGTTGAAGCTTTCTTT. Full variable domain (rest looked up from reference TRBV14 and TRBJ1-1): EAGVTQFPSHSVIEKGQTVTLRCDPISGHDNLYWYRRVMGKEIKFLLHFVKESKQDESGMPNNRFLAERTGGTYSTLKVQPAELEDSGVYFCASSQVGEAVEAFFGQGTRLTVV.

This clone was recorded a few times. The J gene is TRBJ2-1, the V gene TRBV7-9; D uncertain. The CDR3 covers 13 residues. Germline CDR1 and CDR2: SEHNR and FQNEAQ (reference sequence). The V end was cut by 1 base, the J end by 5 bases, with 6 bases between. This CDR3 reads CASSLGDNNEQFF. DNA for the CDR3: TGTGCCAGCAGCTTAGGAGACAACAATGAGCAGTTCTTC.

The rearrangement uses TRBV7-9 and TRBJ1-2; D is uncertain. With 2 bases removed from V and 6 bases from J, the gap between germline ends came to 7 bases. The CDR3 is 12 residues long. Germline V gene lookup returns CDR1 SEHNR and CDR2 FQNEAQ (reference sequence). For the CDR3, the DNA is TGTGCCAGCAGCTTAAGCCCTAATGGCTACACCTTC. Its translation: CASSLSPNGYTF.

The chain joins TRBV14 to TRBJ1-1, with D possibly matching TRBD1 (6 bases). Germline loops: CDR1 SGHDN, CDR2 FVKESK. V shed 4 bases and J shed 0 bases, with 21 bases lying between them. The length of the CDR3 is 18 residues. CDR3 DNA: TGTGCCAGCAGCCCTGACAGGTCAGAGTCGGACATGAACACTGAAGCTTTCTTT. This gives the protein CASSPDRSESDMNTEAFF.